A single sample gave rise to the 7 T cell receptor beta chains below, sequenced in a study of cytomegalovirus exposure and HLA in healthy donors. The PCR ran on 60 Vbeta and 13 Jbeta primers. Profiled with immunoSEQ multiplex PCR; TCRdb holds only in-frame clones, not every one. In the table there are 150,000 to 200,000 clones, about 83% of which are singletons. Sequenced material: PBMCs. The receptors originated from a woman under 40 in good health and CMV-seropositive.

This clone is a singleton in its sample. The chain employs TRBV5-4 and TRBJ2-3; D ambiguous. The CDR3 loop spans 15 amino acids. V lost 2 bases, J lost 2 bases, and 12 bases lay in between. Germline-derived CDR1 and CDR2 are SGHNT and YYREEE (reference sequence). CDR3 amino acids: CASSFSSSSTDTQYF. CDR3 nucleotide sequence: TGTGCCAGCAGCTTCAGTAGCAGCTCCACAGATACGCAGTATTTT.

The rearrangement links TRBV27 to TRBJ1-1; TRBD1 agrees at 8 bases. Germline CDR1 reads MNHEY; CDR2 reads SMNVEV (reference sequence). The V and J ends lost 11 bases and 1 base, in that order; junction bases with no gene match: 6. This CDR3 spans 13 amino acids. DNA for the CDR3: TGTGCCGTCCGACAGGGGCCGAACACTGAAGCTTTCTTT. This encodes CAVRQGPNTEAFF.

V and J are TRBV4-3 and TRBJ2-1, with D maybe TRBD2 (6 bases). Trimming shortened V by 0 bases and J by 10 bases, and 25 bases separated the two germline ends. Per the germline V gene, CDR1 is LGHNA and CDR2 is YSLEER. The CDR3 loop spans 18 amino acids. This CDR3 reads CASSQELPGDVLGGEQFF. The DNA of the CDR3 is TGCGCCAGCAGCCAAGAATTGCCGGGTGACGTGTTGGGAGGAGAGCAGTTCTTC.

The CDR3 DNA is TGTGCCAGCAGCTTGGACAGGGGTTTAGGGAATCAGCCCCAGCATTTT. It is translated as CASSLDRGLGNQPQHF. The chain joins TRBV5-6 to TRBJ1-5; TRBD1 matches 7 bases. Unmatched junction bases numbered 7, after V lost 0 bases and J lost 4 bases. The CDR3 spans 16 residues. CDR1 and CDR2 from the germline V gene are SGHDT and YYEEEE.

In its sample, this clone was seen once. CDR3 sequence reads: CASSLEATQGYTF. The CDR3 region has the DNA TGTGCCAGCAGCCTTGAGGCTACTCAAGGCTACACCTTC. The rearrangement joins TRBV5-6 to TRBJ1-2; D unresolved. V was clipped by 4 bases and J by 8 bases, with 15 bases between them. This CDR3 contains 13 residues. Germline V gives CDR1 SGHDT, CDR2 YYEEEE. Full variable domain (rest looked up from reference TRBV5-6 and TRBJ1-2): DAGVTQSPTHLIKTRGQQVTLRCSPKSGHDTVSWYQQALGQGPQFIFQYYEEEERQRGNFPDRFSGHQFPNYSSELNVNALLLGDSALYLCASSLEATQGYTFGSGTRLTVV.

This sequence joins TRBV7-2 and TRBJ2-3; tentative D call: TRBD2 (7 bases). The CDR3 is 14 residues long. Germline loops: CDR1 SGHTA, CDR2 FQGNSA. V shed 3 bases and J shed 4 bases, with 11 bases lying between them. The CDR3 bases are TGTGCCAGCAGCTTTCCGGGGGGCGCAGATACGCAGTATTTT. Translation gives CASSFPGGADTQYF.

This clone was counted only a few times. The gene calls are TRBV6-6 and TRBJ1-1; D is undetermined. V dropped 0 bases and J dropped 1 base, with 12 bases sitting between them. This CDR3 has 16 amino acids. The germline CDR1 and CDR2 sequences are MNHNY and SVGAGI (reference sequence). The CDR3 DNA reads TGTGCCAGCAGTTACTCCCCCGAGCCTCAGAACACTGAAGCTTTCTTT. It codes for CASSYSPEPQNTEAFF.